The present TCR beta chain was sequenced within a study of cytomegalovirus exposure and HLA in healthy donors. Study details: In an early release, HLA-typed donors contributed tens of millions of unique TCR sequences. Study outcomes and limitations: A likely sequencing artifact accounted for one observed cluster of highly shared sequence variants.

A word on this clone: Its target is unknown. At one end the junction does not follow the germline gene, possibly because of a read error.

The PCR made use of 60 Vbeta and 13 Jbeta primers. The repertoire was sequenced with immunoSEQ multiplex PCR; TCRdb's copy has only in-frame clones and lacks some. The data hold roughly 100,000 clones, with less than 80% observed a single time. What was sequenced was PBMCs. This clonotype originated in a man aged 25 to 40 in good health and CMV-seropositive.

The CDR3 DNA reads TGTGCCAGCAGTGAGCCGGACTATCCGACGGGGACCCGGTACTTC. Its protein product is CASSEPDYPTGTRYF. The gene calls are TRBV6-1 and TRBJ2-5, with D maybe TRBD2 (6 bases). The germline CDR1 and CDR2 sequences are MNHNS and SASEGT. This CDR3 region has 15 residues.